These 28 T cell receptor beta chains came from one sample sequenced in a study of CD8 T cells in ankylosing spondylitis. TCRdb passed the 5' RACE reads through MiXCR, listing each CDR3 protein once. The sample carries around 300,000 distinct CDR3 sequences, around a tenth recorded once. Input material: blood, either unsorted or a sorted T cell fraction (not recorded which). The receptors shown here come from a female donor with ankylosing spondylitis or in good health (not recorded which).

The sample holds many counts of this clonotype. The gene calls are TRBV27 and TRBJ2-3, with 9 bases lining up with TRBD1. This CDR3 is 15 amino acids long. J gave up 1 base and V 8 bases, and 7 bases lay outside the gene matches. Germline V gene sequence: CDR1 MNHEY, CDR2 SMNVEV (reference sequence). CDR3 sequence reads: CASSRDRERTDTQYF. The CDR3 DNA sequence: TGTGCCAGCTCACGGGACAGGGAACGCACAGATACGCAGTATTTT.

This chain uses TRBV9 with TRBJ2-3, with TRBD2 matching over 7 bases. Germline CDR1 SGDLS, CDR2 YYNGEE. V gave up 3 bases and J gave up 3 bases; unmatched junction bases: 7. There are 15 residues in the CDR3. CDR3 in DNA: TGTGCCAGCAGCGGGGGGGGGAGGCAAACAGATACGCAGTATTTT. It specifies CASSGGGRQTDTQYF.

This clonotype has a count of ten or more. The V and J genes are TRBV5-1 and TRBJ1-1, with D possibly TRBD1 on 6 matching bases. The CDR3 length is 15 residues. Germline V gene sequence: CDR1 SGHRS, CDR2 YFSETQ. V was pared by 3 bases and J by 1 base, with 13 bases between. The CDR3 DNA reads TGCGCCAGCAGCTCCTACAGGGATCCGAACACTGAAGCTTTCTTT. Translated, it gives CASSSYRDPNTEAFF.

Many counts were recorded for this clonotype. The CDR3 bases are TGTGCCAGCAGTCCCTCCACGCTAGCGGGAATAGAGACCCAGTACTTC. Its protein product is CASSPSTLAGIETQYF. The chain recombines TRBV28 with TRBJ2-5; 9 bases are a match to TRBD2. V lost 5 bases, J lost 4 bases, and 11 bases stayed unmatched. Germline V gene data show CDR1 as MDHEN and CDR2 as SYDVKM. CDR3 size: 16 residues.

This clonotype was picked up many times. This rearrangement joins TRBV12-3 or TRBV12-4 to TRBJ1-2; D call uncertain. V was shortened by 3 bases and J by 4 bases, with 18 bases between the two germline ends. The CDR3 totals 16 residues. CDR3 in DNA: TGTGCCAGCAGTTTGGCTCCAGCGCAAAGCCTCTATGGCTACACCTTC. Its translation is CASSLAPAQSLYGYTF.

The sample holds a few counts of this clonotype. The chain couples TRBV18 to TRBJ1-2, with D hard to call. V was pared by 3 bases and J by 5 bases, with 22 bases between. The CDR3 is 17 amino acids. Germline CDR1 is KGHSH and CDR2 is LQKENI. The CDR3 reads CASSPVGQASGKYGYTF. Here the CDR3 DNA reads TGTGCCAGCTCACCCGTGGGTCAGGCGAGCGGGAAGTATGGCTACACCTTC.

The rearrangement links TRBV12-3 or TRBV12-4 to TRBJ2-7; 8 bases are shared with TRBD1. Trimming cost V 5 bases and J 5 bases; bases outside gene matches: 11. The CDR3 totals 15 residues. DNA for the CDR3: TGTGCCAGCAGTCTCGGGACAGGCAAGTATGACGAGCAGTACTTC. Translated: CASSLGTGKYDEQYF.

V usage is TRBV5-5 and J usage is TRBJ2-5; TRBD2 matches 10 bases. This CDR3 comprises 15 residues. Germline V gene lookup returns CDR1 SGHKS and CDR2 YYEKEE (reference sequence). The trim removed 3 bases at V and 4 bases at J, leaving 6 bases unmatched. CDR3 amino acids: CASSYLAGVRETQYF. The CDR3 coding sequence is TGTGCCAGCAGCTATCTAGCGGGGGTCCGAGAGACCCAGTACTTC.

This clonotype was recorded at least ten times. The chain employs TRBV6-2 or TRBV6-3 and TRBJ2-2; TRBD2 matches at 7 bases. V dropped 8 bases and J dropped 4; count of bases not matched to a gene: 13. CDR1 and CDR2 from the germline V gene are MNHEY and SVGEGT. The CDR3 sequence is 16 residues long. The CDR3 coding sequence is TGTGCCAGCCCTGGGGGAGCTAGCGGCATCACCGGGGAGCTGTTTTTT. Protein: CASPGGASGITGELFF.

In this sample, this clonotype turned up many times. The gene calls are TRBV5-8 and TRBJ1-1; possible D gene TRBD1, 5 bases. Germline assignment: CDR1 SGHTS and CDR2 YDEGEE. V was pared by 0 bases and J by 3 bases, with 15 bases between. CDR3 length: 16 residues. The CDR3: CASSLGWQGGDTEAFF. DNA for the CDR3: TGTGCCAGCAGCTTGGGTTGGCAGGGAGGGGACACTGAAGCTTTCTTT.

This clonotype was seen at least ten times. V gene TRBV5-1 combines with J gene TRBJ1-1; D might be TRBD1 (5 bases). This CDR3 spans 12 amino acids. V was pared by 6 bases and J by 5 bases, with 11 bases between. Germline V CDR1 and CDR2: SGHRS, YFSETQ. The CDR3 bases are TGCGCCAGCACTCAGGGAGAGACTGAAGCTTTCTTT. Protein product: CASTQGETEAFF.

This clonotype appeared many times. This rearrangement joins TRBV5-1 to TRBJ2-2; D may correspond to TRBD1 or TRBD2 (5 bases each). This CDR3 is 17 amino acids long. Deletions cut 4 bases from V and 1 base from J, with 17 bases between. Germline V CDR1 and CDR2: SGHRS, YFSETQ. CDR3 protein: CASSKDSGTVNTGELFF. Here the CDR3 DNA reads TGCGCCAGCAGCAAGGATTCCGGGACCGTGAACACCGGGGAGCTGTTTTTT.

This clonotype was found many times. J is TRBJ2-5 and V is TRBV20-1, with 8 bases lining up with TRBD1. Germline CDR1 reads DFQATT; CDR2 reads SNEGSKA (reference sequence). The CDR3 extends over 14 amino acids. V lost 3 bases to trimming and J lost 1 base; unmatched junction nucleotides: 4. The CDR3 region has the DNA TGCAGTGCTAGCGGACAGGGACCCCAAGAGACCCAGTACTTC. Amino acids: CSASGQGPQETQYF.

This clonotype has at least ten counts. The chain joins TRBV28 to TRBJ2-4, with D maybe TRBD2 (5 bases). The CDR3 length is 15 residues. Trimming stripped 6 bases from V and 5 bases from J, with 17 bases between. Germline V gene data show CDR1 as MDHEN and CDR2 as SYDVKM. The chain's CDR3 is CASSPSPERENIQYF. DNA for the CDR3: TGTGCCAGCAGCCCTAGCCCCGAGAGGGAAAACATTCAGTACTTC.

This clonotype has ten or more counts. V gene TRBV5-1 combines with J gene TRBJ1-5; the D is unclear. Trimming took off 0 bases at V and 4 bases at J, with 5 bases between the two ends. Per the germline V gene, CDR1 is SGHRS and CDR2 is YFSETQ. The CDR3 consists of 13 residues. CDR3 residues: CASSLGPNQPQHF. CDR3 DNA: TGCGCCAGCAGCTTGGGACCGAATCAGCCCCAGCATTTT.

This clonotype was counted ten times or more. The chain uses TRBV20-1 and TRBJ2-2, with D maybe TRBD1 (5 bases). The CDR3 totals 14 residues. Trimming pared 5 bases from V and 5 bases from J, leaving 15 bases between. Germline CDR1 is DFQATT and CDR2 is SNEGSKA (reference sequence). This CDR3 is CSAGATGRTGELFF. The DNA of the CDR3 is TGCAGTGCTGGGGCAACAGGTCGGACCGGGGAGCTGTTTTTT.

This clonotype was found many times. The junction shows a germline mismatch at one end, possibly a read error. The chain is built from TRBV7-2 and TRBJ2-1; 8 bases fit TRBD1. The CDR3 has 15 residues. From germline, CDR1 is SGHTA and CDR2 FQGNSA. CDR3 region: CASSSDRGSYNEQFF. CDR3 DNA: TGCGCCAGCAGCTCAGACAGGGGATCCTACAATGAGCAGTTCTTC.

The sample holds many counts of this clonotype. This chain joins TRBV20-1 and TRBJ2-3; TRBD2 agrees at 10 bases. Germline trimming cut 4 bases from V and 2 bases from J; bases unmatched to any gene: 3. Germline V lookup: CDR1 DFQATT, CDR2 SNEGSKA (reference sequence). There are 14 residues in the CDR3. The CDR3 bases are TGCAGTGCTACTAGCGGGAGTACCACAGATACGCAGTATTTT. It is translated as CSATSGSTTDTQYF.

This clonotype was seen only a few times. V usage is TRBV20-1 and J usage is TRBJ2-1; D is ambiguous. The CDR3 covers 14 residues. Deletions cut 3 bases from V and 0 bases from J, with 9 bases between. Germline values: CDR1 DFQATT, CDR2 SNEGSKA (reference sequence). The DNA of the CDR3 is TGCAGTGCTAGGGACGGCCGCTCCTACAATGAGCAGTTCTTC. This encodes CSARDGRSYNEQFF.

This clonotype was counted many times. The rearrangement uses TRBV5-1 and TRBJ2-7; maybe TRBD2 (5 bases). Trimming took off 0 bases at V and 3 bases at J, with 10 bases between the two ends. The CDR3 is made up of 14 amino acids. Germline V lookup: CDR1 SGHRS, CDR2 YFSETQ. CDR3: CASSLDGGGYEQYF. CDR3 bases: TGCGCCAGCAGCTTGGACGGAGGAGGCTACGAGCAGTACTTC.

This clonotype was seen repeatedly, ten times or more. This chain joins TRBV5-1 and TRBJ2-7, with TRBD2 identical over 7 bases. J was trimmed by 4 bases and V by 4 bases; bases with no gene match: 5. The length of the CDR3 is 13 residues. Looked up from germline, CDR1 is SGHRS and CDR2 is YFSETQ. Here the CDR3 DNA reads TGCGCCAGCAGCCGGGGAGCGGGATACGAGCAGTACTTC. Residues: CASSRGAGYEQYF. The variable domain in full, completed from reference TRBV5-1 and TRBJ2-7, reads KAGVTQTPRYLIKTRGQQVTLSCSPISGHRSVSWYQQTPGQGLQFLFEYFSETQRNKGNFPGRFSGRQFSNSRSEMNVSTLELGDSALYLCASSRGAGYEQYFGPGTRLTVT.

This clonotype has at least ten counts. This rearrangement joins TRBV7-9 to TRBJ2-7; the D gene is possibly TRBD2 (6 bases). This CDR3 is built from 14 residues. Per the germline V gene, CDR1 is SEHNR and CDR2 is FQNEAQ (reference sequence). The ends were cut back, 5 bases at V and 6 bases at J, with 17 bases in the middle. The CDR3 sequence: CASSAGLDFFEQYF. In DNA form, the CDR3 reads TGTGCCAGCAGCGCGGGACTGGATTTCTTCGAGCAGTACTTC.

This clonotype was detected many times. The chain has TRBV10-2 and TRBJ2-7; D call uncertain. The CDR3 spans 12 residues. Trimming removed 0 bases at V and 2 bases at J, with 2 bases between. The germline gives CDR1 WSHSY, CDR2 SAAADI. CDR3 region: CASSESPYEQYF. The DNA for the CDR3 is TGCGCCAGCAGTGAGTCGCCCTACGAGCAGTACTTC.

The DNA for the CDR3 is TGTGCCAGTAGTAGACCGCAGAGCTCCTATAATTCACCCCTCCACTTT. It yields the protein CASSRPQSSYNSPLHF. This chain connects TRBV19 to TRBJ1-6; D remains ambiguous. This CDR3 has 16 amino acids. Germline V CDR1 and CDR2: LNHDA, SQIVND (reference sequence). V gave up 4 bases and J gave up 0 bases, with 10 bases separating them.

This clonotype was counted a few times. This chain uses TRBV5-1 with TRBJ2-2; possible D gene TRBD2, 5 bases. The germline V gene encodes CDR1 SGHRS and CDR2 YFSETQ. The CDR3 runs to 15 residues. V shed 0 bases and J shed 4 bases, with 10 bases lying between them. For the CDR3, the DNA is TGCGCCAGCAGCTTGGCCAGCGGAACCACCGGGGAGCTGTTTTTT. This gives the protein CASSLASGTTGELFF.

This clonotype was counted at least ten times. The chain joins TRBV7-2 to TRBJ1-4; maybe TRBD1 (5 bases). From germline, CDR1 is SGHTA and CDR2 FQGNSA. V was pared by 5 bases and J by 8 bases, with 15 bases between. The CDR3 contains 14 residues. CDR3 nucleotide sequence: TGTGCCAGCAGCAACTCCGGGGGTGGGGAAAAACTGTTTTTT. Translating gives CASSNSGGGEKLFF.

The chain links TRBV18 to TRBJ2-5; TRBD1 matches 7 bases. Trimming removed 8 bases from V and 5 bases from J; junction bases left unmatched: 11. The V gene's germline CDR1 is KGHSH and CDR2 LQKENI. This CDR3 comprises 14 residues. CDR3 bases: TGTGCCAGCACCGACAGGGTAGATTTGGAGACCCAGTACTTC. Its protein product is CASTDRVDLETQYF.

This clonotype has a handful of counts. The rearrangement links TRBV12-3 or TRBV12-4 to TRBJ2-3, with 14 bases lining up with TRBD2. This CDR3 has 16 residues. V shed 4 bases, J shed 4 bases, and the junction held 4 bases outside the gene matches. The DNA for the CDR3 is TGTGCCAGCAGTTGGGGACTAGCGGGAGTCCCAGATACGCAGTATTTT. Amino acids: CASSWGLAGVPDTQYF.